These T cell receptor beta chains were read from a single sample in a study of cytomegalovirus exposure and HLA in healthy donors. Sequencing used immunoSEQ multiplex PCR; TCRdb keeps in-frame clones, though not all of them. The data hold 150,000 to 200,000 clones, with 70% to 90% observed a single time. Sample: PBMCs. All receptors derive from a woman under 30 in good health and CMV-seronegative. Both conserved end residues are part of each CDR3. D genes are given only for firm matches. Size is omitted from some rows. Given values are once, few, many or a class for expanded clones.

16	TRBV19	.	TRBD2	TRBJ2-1	TGTGCCAGTAGTATCGGCCCTAGCGGGATTAACAATGAGCAGTTCTTC	CASSIGPSGINNEQFF
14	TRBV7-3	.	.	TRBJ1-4	TGTGCCAGCAGCTTCCGCAGGTCTAATGAAAAACTGTTTTTT	CASSFRRSNEKLFF
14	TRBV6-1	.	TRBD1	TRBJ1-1	TGTGCCAGCAGGACACAGGGGGAGTGGGGGGAAGCTTTCTTT	CASRTQGEWGEAFF
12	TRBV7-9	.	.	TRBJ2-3	TGTTCCAGCAGCCAACTCACAGATACGCAGTATTTT	CSSSQLTDTQYF
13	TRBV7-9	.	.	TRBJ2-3	TGTGCCAGCAGCCGTGAGCTGCCAGATACGCAGTATTTT	CASSRELPDTQYF
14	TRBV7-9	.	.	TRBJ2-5	TGTGCCAGCAGCTTAGGAGTGGGGGGAGAGACCCAGTACTTC	CASSLGVGGETQYF
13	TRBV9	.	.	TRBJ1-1	TGTGCCAGCAGCGTGAAGCAGGGTACTGAAGCTTTCTTT	CASSVKQGTEAFF
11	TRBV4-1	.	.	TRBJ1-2	TGCGCCAGCAGCCAGTCGAGGGACTACACCTTC	CASSQSRDYTF
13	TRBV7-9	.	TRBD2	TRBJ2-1	TGTGCCAGCAGCAAGACTAGCCCGGGGGAGCAGTTCTTC	CASSKTSPGEQFF
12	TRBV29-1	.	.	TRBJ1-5	TGCAGCGGGGGAGAGGGAGACCAGCCCCAGCATTTT	CSGGEGDQPQHF
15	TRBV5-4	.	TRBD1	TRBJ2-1	TGTGCCAGCAGCTTGGTCCGGACAGGGTCCAATGAGCAGTTCTTC	CASSLVRTGSNEQFF
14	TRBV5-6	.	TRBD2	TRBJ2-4	TGTGCCAGCAGTCGCGGGGGGAGGGAAAACATTCAGTACTTC	CASSRGGRENIQYF
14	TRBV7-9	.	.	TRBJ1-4	TGTGCCAGCGGTAGGGGGTCGGCTAATGAAAAACTGTTTTTT	CASGRGSANEKLFF
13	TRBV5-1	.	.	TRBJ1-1	TGCGCCAGCAGCACCGGGGAGAACACTGAAGCTTTCTTT	CASSTGENTEAFF
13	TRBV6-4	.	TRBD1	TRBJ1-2	TGTGCCAGCAGTGCGACAGGGTCGGCCGGCTACACCTTC	CASSATGSAGYTF
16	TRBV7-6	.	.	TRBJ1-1	TGTGCCAGCAGCTTAGATACGGGCGGCGGGGGCCCTGAAGCTTTCTTT	CASSLDTGGGGPEAFF
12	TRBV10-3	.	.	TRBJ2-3	TGTGCCATCAGTGCTAGCACAGATACGCAGTATTTT	CAISASTDTQYF
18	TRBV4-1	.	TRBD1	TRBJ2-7	TGCGCCAGCAGCCAAGACCTTAAGTGGGACAGGGTGTCCTACGAGCAGTACTTC	CASSQDLKWDRVSYEQYF
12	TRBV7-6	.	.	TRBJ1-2	TGTGCCAGCAGCGCGGACAGTTATGGCTACACCTTC	CASSADSYGYTF
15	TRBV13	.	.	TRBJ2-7	TGTGCCAGCAGCAGAGGCGGCTTGAGCTCCTACGAGCAGTACTTC	CASSRGGLSSYEQYF
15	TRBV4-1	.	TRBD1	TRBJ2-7	TGCGCCAGCAGCCAAGGAAACAGGGGACCCTACGAGCAGTACTTC	CASSQGNRGPYEQYF
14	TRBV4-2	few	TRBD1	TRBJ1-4	TGTGCCAGCAGCTTACAGGGGGCGAGGGAAAAACTGTTTTTT	CASSLQGAREKLFF
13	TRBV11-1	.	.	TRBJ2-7	TGTGCCAGCAGCTTTGACGGGGATTACGAGCAGTACTTC	CASSFDGDYEQYF
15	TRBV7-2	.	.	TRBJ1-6	TGTGCCAGCAGCCCCCGACCGCCTAGTAATTCACCCCTCCACTTT	CASSPRPPSNSPLHF
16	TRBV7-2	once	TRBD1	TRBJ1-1	TGTGCCAGCAGCCCGACAGGGGGCAGGAGAAACACTGAAGCTTTCTTT	CASSPTGGRRNTEAFF
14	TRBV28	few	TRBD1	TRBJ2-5	TGTGCCAGCAGTATGGGACAGTCACAAGAGACCCAGTACTTC	CASSMGQSQETQYF
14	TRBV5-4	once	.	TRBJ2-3	TGTGCCAGCAGCCGACAAGAAATCACAGATACGCAGTATTTT	CASSRQEITDTQYF
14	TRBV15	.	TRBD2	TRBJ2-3	TGTGCCACTTCTGGCGGGAGCCCCAGTGATACGCAGTATTTT	CATSGGSPSDTQYF
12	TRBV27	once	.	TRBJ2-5	TGTGCCAGCAGTTTCAGGGGAGAGACCCAGTACTTC	CASSFRGETQYF
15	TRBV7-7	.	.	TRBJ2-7	TGTGCCAGCAGCTTGGGCCCACCCGGTTACTACGAGCAGTACTTC	CASSLGPPGYYEQYF
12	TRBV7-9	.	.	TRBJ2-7	TGTTCCAGCAGCTTAGGAGGGAGCGAGCAGTACTTC	CSSSLGGSEQYF
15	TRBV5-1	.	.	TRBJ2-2	TGCGCCAGCAGCTTTAATCCAGGAAACACCGGGGAGCTGTTTTTT	CASSFNPGNTGELFF
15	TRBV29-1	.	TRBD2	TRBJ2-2	TGCAGCGCTCGGGGGGGGGCCCGTAACACCGGGGAGCTGTTTTTT	CSARGGARNTGELFF
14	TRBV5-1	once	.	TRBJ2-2	TGCGCCAGCAGCTTGGAAGTGGAGTCCGGGGAGCTGTTTTTT	CASSLEVESGELFF
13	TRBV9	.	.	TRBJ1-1	TGTGCCAGTAGCTTCGGCGGGAACACTGAAGCTTTCTTT	CASSFGGNTEAFF
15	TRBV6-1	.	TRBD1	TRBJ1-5	TGTGCCAGCAGTAACAGGGGGCGCGGAGGTCAGCCCCAGCATTTT	CASSNRGRGGQPQHF
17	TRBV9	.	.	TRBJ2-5	TGTGCCAGCAGCGTAGCCTGGAGCAGCCAAGGAGTAGAGACCCAGTACTTC	CASSVAWSSQGVETQYF
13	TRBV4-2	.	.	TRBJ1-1	TGTGCCAGCAGCCACACAAGGGGCACTGAAGCTTTCTTT	CASSHTRGTEAFF
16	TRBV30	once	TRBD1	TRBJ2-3	TGTGCCTGGAGTAAAAACAGGGGGAAAGGGACAGATACGCAGTATTTT	CAWSKNRGKGTDTQYF
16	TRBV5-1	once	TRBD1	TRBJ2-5	TGCGCCAGCAGCGTTGGCACCGGGACAGGGCGCGAGACCCAGTACTTC	CASSVGTGTGRETQYF
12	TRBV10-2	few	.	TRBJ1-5	TGCGCCAGCAGTGATGAGGGTCAGCCCCAGCATTTT	CASSDEGQPQHF
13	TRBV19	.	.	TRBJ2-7	TGTGCCAGCCGCCCAGACAGGTATAACGAGCAGTACTTC	CASRPDRYNEQYF
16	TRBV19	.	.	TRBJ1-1	TGTGCCAGTAGTATCCCTGCCCGGGGGGCGAGGGGTGAAGCTTTCTTT	CASSIPARGARGEAFF
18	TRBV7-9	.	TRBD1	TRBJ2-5	TGTGCCAGCAGCTTAGCCAAGCCGGGACAGAAACCCCAAGAGACCCAGTACTTC	CASSLAKPGQKPQETQYF
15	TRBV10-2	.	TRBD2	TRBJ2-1	TGCGCCAGCAGTGAGCCCGGGACTAGGTACAATGAGCAGTTCTTC	CASSEPGTRYNEQFF
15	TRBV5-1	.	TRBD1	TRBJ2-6	TGCGCCAGCAGCACGGCAGGGGGAGGGGCCAACGTCCTGACTTTC	CASSTAGGGANVLTF
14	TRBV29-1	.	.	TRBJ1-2	TGCAGCGCCGCCCCCCTGGGGGGGAGTGATGGCTACACCTTC	CSAAPLGGSDGYTF
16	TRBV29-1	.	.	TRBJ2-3	TGCAGCGTTGAAGATCTGCCGGAGGGGAGGCCAGATACGCAGTATTTT	CSVEDLPEGRPDTQYF
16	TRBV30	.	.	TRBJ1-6	TGTGCCTGGAGTCCCACAGGGAGCTCCTATAATTCACCCCTCCACTTT	CAWSPTGSSYNSPLHF
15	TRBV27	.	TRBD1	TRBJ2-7	TGTGCCAGCAGTCCGCATCAGGGGGCGGCCGCGGAGCAGTACTTC	CASSPHQGAAAEQYF
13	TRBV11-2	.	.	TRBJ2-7	TGTGCCAGCGGGAGGAGGGTGGATCACGAGCAGTACTTC	CASGRRVDHEQYF
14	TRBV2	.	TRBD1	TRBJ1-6	TGTGCCAGCAAGATCCAGGGGGCGAATTCACCCCTCCACTTT	CASKIQGANSPLHF